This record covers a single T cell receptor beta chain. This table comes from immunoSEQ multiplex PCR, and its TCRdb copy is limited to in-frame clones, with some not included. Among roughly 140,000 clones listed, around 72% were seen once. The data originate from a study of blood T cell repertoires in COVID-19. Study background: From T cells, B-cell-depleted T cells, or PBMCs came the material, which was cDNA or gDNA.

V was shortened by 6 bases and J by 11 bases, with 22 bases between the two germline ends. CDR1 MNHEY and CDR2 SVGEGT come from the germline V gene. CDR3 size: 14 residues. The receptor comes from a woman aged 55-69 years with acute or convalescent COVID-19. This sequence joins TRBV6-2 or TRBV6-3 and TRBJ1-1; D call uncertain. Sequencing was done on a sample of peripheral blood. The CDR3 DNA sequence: TGTGCCAGCAGCCGCCCGGGCACGGGAGCACGGGCTTTCTTT. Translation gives CASSRPGTGARAFF.